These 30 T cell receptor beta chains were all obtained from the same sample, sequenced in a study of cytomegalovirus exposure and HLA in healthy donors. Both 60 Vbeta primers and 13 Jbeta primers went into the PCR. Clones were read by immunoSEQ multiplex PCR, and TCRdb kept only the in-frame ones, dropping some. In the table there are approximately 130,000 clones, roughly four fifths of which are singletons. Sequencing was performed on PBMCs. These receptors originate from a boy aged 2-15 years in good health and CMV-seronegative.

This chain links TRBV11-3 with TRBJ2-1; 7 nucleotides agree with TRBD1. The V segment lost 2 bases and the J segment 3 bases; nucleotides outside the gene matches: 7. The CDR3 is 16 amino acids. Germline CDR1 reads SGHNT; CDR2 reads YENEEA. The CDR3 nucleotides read TGTGCCAGCAGCTTAACAGGGGCAAGGAGCTACAATGAGCAGTTCTTC. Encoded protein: CASSLTGARSYNEQFF.

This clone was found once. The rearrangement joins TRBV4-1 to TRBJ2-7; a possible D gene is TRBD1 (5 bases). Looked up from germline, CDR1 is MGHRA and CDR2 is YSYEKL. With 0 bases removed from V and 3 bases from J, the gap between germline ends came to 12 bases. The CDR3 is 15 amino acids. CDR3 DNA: TGCGCCAGCAGCCAAGAGGAGCGACAGATCTACGAGCAGTACTTC. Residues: CASSQEERQIYEQYF.

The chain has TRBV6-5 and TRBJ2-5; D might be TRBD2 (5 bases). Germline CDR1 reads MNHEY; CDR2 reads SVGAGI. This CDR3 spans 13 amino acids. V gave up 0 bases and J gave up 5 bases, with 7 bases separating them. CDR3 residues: CASSYSERETQYF. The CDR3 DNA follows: TGTGCCAGCAGTTACTCCGAGCGGGAGACCCAGTACTTC.

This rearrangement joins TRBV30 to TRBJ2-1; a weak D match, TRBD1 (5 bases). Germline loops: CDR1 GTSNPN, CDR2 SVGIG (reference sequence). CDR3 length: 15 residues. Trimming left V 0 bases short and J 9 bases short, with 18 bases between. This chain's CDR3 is CAWSVGVGIFGEQFF. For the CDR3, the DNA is TGTGCCTGGAGTGTAGGGGTCGGCATATTCGGTGAGCAGTTCTTC.

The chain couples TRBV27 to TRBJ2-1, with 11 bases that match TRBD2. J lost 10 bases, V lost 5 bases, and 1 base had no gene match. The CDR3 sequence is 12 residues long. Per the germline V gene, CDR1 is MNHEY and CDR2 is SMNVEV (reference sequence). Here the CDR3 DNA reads TGTGCCAGCAGTCGACTAGCGGGAGAGCAGTTCTTC. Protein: CASSRLAGEQFF.

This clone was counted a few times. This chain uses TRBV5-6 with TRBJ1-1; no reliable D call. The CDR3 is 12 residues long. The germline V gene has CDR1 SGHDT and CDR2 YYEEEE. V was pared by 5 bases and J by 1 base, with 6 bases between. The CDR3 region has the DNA TGTGCCAGCAGTTCTCGGAACACTGAAGCTTTCTTT. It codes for CASSSRNTEAFF.

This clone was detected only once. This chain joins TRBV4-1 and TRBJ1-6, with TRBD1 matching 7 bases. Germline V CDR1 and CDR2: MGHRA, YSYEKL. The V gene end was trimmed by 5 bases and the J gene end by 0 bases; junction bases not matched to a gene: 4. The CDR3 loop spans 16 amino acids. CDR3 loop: CASSSGGSSYNSPLHF. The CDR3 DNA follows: TGCGCCAGCAGCTCAGGGGGAAGCTCCTATAATTCACCCCTCCACTTT.

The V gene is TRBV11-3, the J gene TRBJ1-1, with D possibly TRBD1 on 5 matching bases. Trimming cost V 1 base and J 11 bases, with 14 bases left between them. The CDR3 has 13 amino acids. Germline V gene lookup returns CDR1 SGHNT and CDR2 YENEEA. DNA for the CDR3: TGTGCCAGCAGCTTAGGCGGGGGGAACGGCGCTTTCTTT. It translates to CASSLGGGNGAFF. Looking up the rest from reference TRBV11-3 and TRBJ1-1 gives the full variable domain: EAGVVQSPRYKIIEKKQPVAFWCNPISGHNTLYWYLQNLGQGPELLIRYENEEAVDDSQLPKDRFSAERLKGVDSTLKIQPAELGDSAVYLCASSLGGGNGAFFGQGTRLTVV.

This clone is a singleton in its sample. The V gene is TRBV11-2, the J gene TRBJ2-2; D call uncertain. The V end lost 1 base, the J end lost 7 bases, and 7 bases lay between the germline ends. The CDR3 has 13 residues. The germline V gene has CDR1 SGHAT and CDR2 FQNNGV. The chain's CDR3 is CASSLVQIGELFF. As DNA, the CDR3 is TGTGCCAGCAGCTTAGTTCAGATCGGGGAGCTGTTTTTT.

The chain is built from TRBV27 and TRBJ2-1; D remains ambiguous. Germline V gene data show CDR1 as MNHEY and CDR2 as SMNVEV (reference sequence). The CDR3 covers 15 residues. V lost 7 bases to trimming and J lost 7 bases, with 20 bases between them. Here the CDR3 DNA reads TGTGCCAGCACAAGCGTTGATAGTGGGTCTAATGAGCAGTTCTTC. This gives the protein CASTSVDSGSNEQFF.

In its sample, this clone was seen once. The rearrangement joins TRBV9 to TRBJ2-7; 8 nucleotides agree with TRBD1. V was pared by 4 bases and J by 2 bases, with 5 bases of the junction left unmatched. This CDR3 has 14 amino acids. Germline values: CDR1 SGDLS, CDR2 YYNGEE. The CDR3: CASSLGQAPYEQYF. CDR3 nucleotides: TGTGCCAGCAGCCTGGGACAGGCCCCCTACGAGCAGTACTTC. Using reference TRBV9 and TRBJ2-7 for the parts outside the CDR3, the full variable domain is DSGVTQTPKHLITATGQRVTLRCSPRSGDLSVYWYQQSLDQGLQFLIQYYNGEERAKGNILERFSAQQFPDLHSELNLSSLELGDSALYFCASSLGQAPYEQYFGPGTRLTVT.

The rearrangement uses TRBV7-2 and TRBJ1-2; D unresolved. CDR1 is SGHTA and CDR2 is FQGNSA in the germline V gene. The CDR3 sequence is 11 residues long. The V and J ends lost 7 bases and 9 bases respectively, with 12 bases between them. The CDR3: CASTPYSSYTF. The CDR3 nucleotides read TGTGCCAGCACCCCCTATTCTAGCTACACCTTC.

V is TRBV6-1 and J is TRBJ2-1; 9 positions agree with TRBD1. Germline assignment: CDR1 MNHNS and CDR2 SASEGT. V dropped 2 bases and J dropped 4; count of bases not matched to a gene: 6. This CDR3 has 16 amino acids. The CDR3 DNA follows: TGTGCCAGCAGTGAATGGGACAGGGACTTATACAATGAGCAGTTCTTC. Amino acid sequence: CASSEWDRDLYNEQFF.

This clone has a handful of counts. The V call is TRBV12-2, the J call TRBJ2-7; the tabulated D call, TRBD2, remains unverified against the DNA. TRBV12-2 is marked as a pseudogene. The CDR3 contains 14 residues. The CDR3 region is CASRLARTTYEQYV. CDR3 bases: TGTGCAAGTCGCTTAGCGCGGACTACCTACGAGCAGTACGTC.

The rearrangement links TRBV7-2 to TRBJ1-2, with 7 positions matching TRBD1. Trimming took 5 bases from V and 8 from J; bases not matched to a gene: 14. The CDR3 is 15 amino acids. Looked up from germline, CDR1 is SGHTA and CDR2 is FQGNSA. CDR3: CASSDGQVSHRGYTF. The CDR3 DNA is TGTGCCAGCAGCGACGGACAGGTCTCTCATCGGGGCTACACCTTC.

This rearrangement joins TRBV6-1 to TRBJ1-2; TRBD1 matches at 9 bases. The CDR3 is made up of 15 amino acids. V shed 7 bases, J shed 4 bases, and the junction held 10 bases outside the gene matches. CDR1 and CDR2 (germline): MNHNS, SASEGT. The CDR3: CASIAGDRVSYGYTF. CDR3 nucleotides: TGTGCCAGCATCGCCGGGGACAGGGTTAGCTATGGCTACACCTTC.

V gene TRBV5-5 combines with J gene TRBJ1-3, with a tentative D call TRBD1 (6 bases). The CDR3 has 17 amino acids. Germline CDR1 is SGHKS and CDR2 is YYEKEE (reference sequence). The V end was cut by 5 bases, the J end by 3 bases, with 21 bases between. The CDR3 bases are TGTGCCAGCAGGGATATCACGGGGGGGCTGAATGGAAACACCATATATTTT. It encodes CASRDITGGLNGNTIYF.

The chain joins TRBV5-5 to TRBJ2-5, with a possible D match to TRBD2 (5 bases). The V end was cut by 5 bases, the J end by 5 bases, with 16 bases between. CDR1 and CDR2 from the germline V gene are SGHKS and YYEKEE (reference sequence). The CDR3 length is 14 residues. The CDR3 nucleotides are TGTGCCAGCAGTGCAGTCTGGGAGAGGGAGACCCAGTACTTC. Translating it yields CASSAVWERETQYF.

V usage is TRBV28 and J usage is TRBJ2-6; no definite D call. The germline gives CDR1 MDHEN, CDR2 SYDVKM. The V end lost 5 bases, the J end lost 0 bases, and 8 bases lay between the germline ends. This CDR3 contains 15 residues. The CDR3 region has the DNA TGTGCCAGCAGTCCTTATTTCTCTGGGGCCAACGTCCTGACTTTC. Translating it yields CASSPYFSGANVLTF.

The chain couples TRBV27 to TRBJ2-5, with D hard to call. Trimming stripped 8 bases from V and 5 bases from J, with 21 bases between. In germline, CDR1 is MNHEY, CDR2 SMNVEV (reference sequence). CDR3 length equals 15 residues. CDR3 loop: CASDPPRRGGETQYF. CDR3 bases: TGTGCCAGCGACCCCCCACGGAGAGGTGGCGAGACCCAGTACTTC.

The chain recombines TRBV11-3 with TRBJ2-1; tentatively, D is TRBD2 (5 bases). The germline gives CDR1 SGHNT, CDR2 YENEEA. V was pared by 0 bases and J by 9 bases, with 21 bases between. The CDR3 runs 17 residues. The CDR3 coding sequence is TGTGCCAGCAGCTTAGAGACTACCGCCAGGATGAGGGCTGAGCAGTTCTTC. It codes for CASSLETTARMRAEQFF.

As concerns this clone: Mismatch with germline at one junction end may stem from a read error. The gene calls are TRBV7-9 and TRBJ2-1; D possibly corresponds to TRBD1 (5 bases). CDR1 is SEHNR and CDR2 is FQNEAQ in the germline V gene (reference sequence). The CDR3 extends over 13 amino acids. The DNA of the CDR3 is TGTTCCAGCAGCTTAGAAGGGGCTGATGAGCAGTTCTTC. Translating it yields CSSSLEGADEQFF. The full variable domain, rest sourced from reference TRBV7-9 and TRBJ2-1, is DTGVSQNPRHKITKRGQNVTFRCDPISEHNRLYWYRQTLGQGPEFLTYFQNEAQLEKSRLLSDRFSAERPKGSFSTLEIQRTEQGDSAMYLCSSSLEGADEQFFGPGTRLTVL.

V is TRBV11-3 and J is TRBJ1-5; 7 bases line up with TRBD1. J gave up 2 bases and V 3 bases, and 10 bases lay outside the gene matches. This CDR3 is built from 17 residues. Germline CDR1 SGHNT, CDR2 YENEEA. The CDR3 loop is CASSFGTAAHCNQPQHF. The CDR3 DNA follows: TGTGCCAGCAGCTTCGGGACAGCGGCCCATTGCAATCAGCCCCAGCATTTT.

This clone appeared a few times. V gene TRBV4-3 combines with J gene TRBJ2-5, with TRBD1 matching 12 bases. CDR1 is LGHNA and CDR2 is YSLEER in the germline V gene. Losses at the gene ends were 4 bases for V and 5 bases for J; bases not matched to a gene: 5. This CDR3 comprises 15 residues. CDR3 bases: TGCGCCAGCAGCCGAGGGACAGGGGGCGGCGAGACCCAGTACTTC. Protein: CASSRGTGGGETQYF.

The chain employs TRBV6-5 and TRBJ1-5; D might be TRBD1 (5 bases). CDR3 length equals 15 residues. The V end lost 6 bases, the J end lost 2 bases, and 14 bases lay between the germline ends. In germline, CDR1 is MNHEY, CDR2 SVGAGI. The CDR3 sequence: CASSPRQGGNQPQHF. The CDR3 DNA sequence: TGTGCCAGCAGCCCCCGCCAGGGCGGCAATCAGCCCCAGCATTTT.

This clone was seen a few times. CDR3 region: CASSLSEQFF. CDR3 bases: TGTGCCAGCAGTTTGAGCGAGCAGTTCTTC. This chain uses TRBV6-6 with TRBJ2-1; D not resolved. The V end was cut by 4 bases, the J end by 10 bases, with 5 bases between. CDR1 and CDR2 from the germline V gene are MNHNY and SVGAGI (reference sequence). There are 10 residues in the CDR3.

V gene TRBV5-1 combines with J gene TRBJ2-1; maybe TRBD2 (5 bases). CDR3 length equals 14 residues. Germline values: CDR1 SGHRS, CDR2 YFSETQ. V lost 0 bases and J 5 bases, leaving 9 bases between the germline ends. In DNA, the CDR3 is TGCGCCAGCAGCTTGGTACTAGGAGACAATGAGCAGTTCTTC. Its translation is CASSLVLGDNEQFF.

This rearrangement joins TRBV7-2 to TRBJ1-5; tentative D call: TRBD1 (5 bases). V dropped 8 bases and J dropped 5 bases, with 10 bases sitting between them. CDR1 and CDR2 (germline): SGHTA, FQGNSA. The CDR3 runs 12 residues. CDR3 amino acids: CASGDRDQPQHF. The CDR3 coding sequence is TGTGCCAGCGGAGACAGAGATCAGCCCCAGCATTTT.

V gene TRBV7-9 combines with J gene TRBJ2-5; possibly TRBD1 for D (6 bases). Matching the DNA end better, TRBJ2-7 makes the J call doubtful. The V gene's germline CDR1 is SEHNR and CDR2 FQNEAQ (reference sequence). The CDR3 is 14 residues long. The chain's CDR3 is CASSRTVNLYEQYF. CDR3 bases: TGTGCCAGCAGCCGGACAGTTAACCTCTACGAGCAGTACTTC.

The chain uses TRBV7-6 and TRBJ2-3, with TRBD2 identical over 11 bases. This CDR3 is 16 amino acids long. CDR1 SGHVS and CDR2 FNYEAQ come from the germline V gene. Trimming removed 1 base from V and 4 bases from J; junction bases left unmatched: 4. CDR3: CASSLESSGGADTQYF. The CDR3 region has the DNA TGTGCCAGCAGCTTAGAGAGTAGCGGGGGGGCAGATACGCAGTATTTT.